One sample yielded the 10 T cell receptor beta chains listed below, sequenced in a study of T cell responses to AZD1222 COVID-19 vaccine. Sequencing used immunoSEQ multiplex PCR; TCRdb keeps in-frame clones, though not all of them. The table shows about 160,000 clones, with 85% to 95% occurring only once. The specimen was peripheral blood, collected on day 0 of AZD1222 vaccination. All receptors derive from an adult in good health.

The chain recombines TRBV27 with TRBJ1-2; D gene unclear. Trimming pared 6 bases from V and 6 bases from J, leaving 17 bases between. This CDR3 contains 14 residues. The germline V gene encodes CDR1 MNHEY and CDR2 SMNVEV (reference sequence). In DNA, the CDR3 is TGTGCCAGCAGCCCCGGGTACGTCACGGATGGCTACACCTTC. Translation gives CASSPGYVTDGYTF.

This clone was picked up one time. Other DNA sequences of this sample code for an identical CDR3. The chain's CDR3 is CASSPPGGTEAFF. CDR3 bases: TGTGCCAGCTCACCCCCAGGGGGTACTGAAGCTTTCTTT. The rearrangement links TRBV18 to TRBJ1-1; 7 nucleotides agree with TRBD1. This CDR3 is built from 13 residues. CDR1 and CDR2 (germline): KGHSH, LQKENI. The V gene end was trimmed by 3 bases and the J gene end by 5 bases; junction bases not matched to a gene: 3.

The chain combines TRBV6-5 with TRBJ2-5; weak D call: TRBD2 (6 bases). V gave up 0 bases and J gave up 14 bases, with 16 bases separating them. The CDR3 runs 13 residues. The germline gives CDR1 MNHEY, CDR2 SVGAGI. CDR3 in DNA: TGTGCCAGCAGTTACTCGATCGGCTCGGGACTTTACTTC. Translating gives CASSYSIGSGLYF.

The DNA for the CDR3 is TGTGCCAGCAGCCACAAGGATTACGAGCAGTACTTC. This sequence encodes CASSHKDYEQYF. V is TRBV3-1 (or the pseudogene TRBV3-2) and J is TRBJ2-7; D remains ambiguous. The CDR3 sequence is 12 residues long. The germline V gene encodes CDR1 LGHDT and CDR2 YNNKEL (reference sequence). V lost 3 bases to trimming and J lost 4 bases, with 7 bases between them.

This chain uses TRBV6-6 with TRBJ1-5; D not certain. The CDR3 sequence is 13 residues long. Per the germline V gene, CDR1 is MNHNY and CDR2 is SVGAGI (reference sequence). V gave up 0 bases and J gave up 8 bases, with 8 bases separating them. The CDR3 protein is CASSYSGGKPQHF. CDR3 coding DNA: TGTGCCAGCAGTTACTCTGGAGGGAAGCCCCAGCATTTT.

The V call is TRBV7-9, the J call TRBJ1-4; the D is unclear. V dropped 5 bases and J dropped 7 bases, with 14 bases sitting between them. CDR1 is SEHNR and CDR2 is FQNEAQ in the germline V gene (reference sequence). The CDR3 length is 14 residues. In DNA, the CDR3 is TGTGCCAGCAGCCCACGGGAGACGAGTGAAAAACTGTTTTTT. Protein sequence: CASSPRETSEKLFF. Supplemented by reference TRBV7-9 and TRBJ1-4, the full variable domain reads DTGVSQNPRHKITKRGQNVTFRCDPISEHNRLYWYRQTLGQGPEFLTYFQNEAQLEKSRLLSDRFSAERPKGSFSTLEIQRTEQGDSAMYLCASSPRETSEKLFFGSGTQLSVL.

The CDR3 region is CASSTPPRGAFTEAFF. CDR3 DNA sequence: TGTGCCAGCTCAACCCCCCCACGGGGGGCGTTCACTGAAGCTTTCTTT. This chain joins TRBV18 and TRBJ1-1; D is perhaps TRBD1 (6 bases). V lost 5 bases and J 4 bases, leaving 20 bases between the germline ends. Germline-derived CDR1 and CDR2 are KGHSH and LQKENI. This CDR3 region has 16 residues.

This chain links TRBV4-1 with TRBJ2-5; tentative D call: TRBD1 (6 bases). This CDR3 comprises 15 residues. Germline V CDR1 and CDR2: MGHRA, YSYEKL. Trimming took 4 bases from V and 7 from J, leaving 19 bases between them. The CDR3 spells CASSPGQNLYGTQYF. CDR3 sequence (DNA): TGCGCCAGCAGCCCCGGACAGAATTTGTACGGGACCCAGTACTTC.

V usage is TRBV28 and J usage is TRBJ2-1, with TRBD2 matching 10 bases. Germline CDR1 MDHEN, CDR2 SYDVKM. Trimming took 6 bases from V and 6 from J; bases not matched to a gene: 11. The CDR3 has 16 residues. The CDR3 is CASRPYRGLASNEQFF. In DNA form, the CDR3 reads TGTGCCAGCAGGCCCTACAGGGGACTAGCGAGCAATGAGCAGTTCTTC.

The chain has TRBV6-4 and TRBJ1-6; tentative D call: TRBD1 (5 bases). Deletions cut 0 bases from V and 9 bases from J, with 12 bases between. Germline V gene sequence: CDR1 MRHNA, CDR2 SNTAGT. The CDR3 spans 15 residues. CDR3 in DNA: TGTGCCAGCAGTGACTCGGCAGGGCCGGGTTCACCCCTCCACTTT. Translation: CASSDSAGPGSPLHF.